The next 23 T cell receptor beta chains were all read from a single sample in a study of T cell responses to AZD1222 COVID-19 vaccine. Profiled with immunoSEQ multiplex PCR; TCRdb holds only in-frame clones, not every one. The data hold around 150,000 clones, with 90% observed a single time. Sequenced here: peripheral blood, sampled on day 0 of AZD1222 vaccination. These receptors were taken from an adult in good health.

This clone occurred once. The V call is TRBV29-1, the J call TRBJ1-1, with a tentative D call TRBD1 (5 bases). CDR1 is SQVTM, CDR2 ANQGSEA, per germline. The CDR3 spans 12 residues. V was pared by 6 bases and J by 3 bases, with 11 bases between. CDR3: CSVGRTDTEAFF. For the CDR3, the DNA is TGCAGCGTGGGACGGACCGACACTGAAGCTTTCTTT.

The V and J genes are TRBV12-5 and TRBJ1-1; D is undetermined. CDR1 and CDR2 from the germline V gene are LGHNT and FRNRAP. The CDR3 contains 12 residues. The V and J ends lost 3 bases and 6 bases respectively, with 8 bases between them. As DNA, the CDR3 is TGTGCTAGTGGTTTCCCCGGCCCTGAAGCTTTCTTT. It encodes CASGFPGPEAFF.

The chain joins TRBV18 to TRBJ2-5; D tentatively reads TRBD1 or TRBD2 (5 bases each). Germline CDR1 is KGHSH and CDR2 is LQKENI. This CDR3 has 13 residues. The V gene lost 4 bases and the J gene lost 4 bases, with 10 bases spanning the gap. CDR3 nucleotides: TGTGCCAGCTCACTTAAGGGACGAGAGACCCAGTACTTC. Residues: CASSLKGRETQYF.

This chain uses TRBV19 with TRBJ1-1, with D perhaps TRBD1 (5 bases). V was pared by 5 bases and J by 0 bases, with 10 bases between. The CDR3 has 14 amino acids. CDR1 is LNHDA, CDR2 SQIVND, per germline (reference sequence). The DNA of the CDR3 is TGTGCCAGTAGTCTGGGACTGATGAACACTGAAGCTTTCTTT. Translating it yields CASSLGLMNTEAFF.

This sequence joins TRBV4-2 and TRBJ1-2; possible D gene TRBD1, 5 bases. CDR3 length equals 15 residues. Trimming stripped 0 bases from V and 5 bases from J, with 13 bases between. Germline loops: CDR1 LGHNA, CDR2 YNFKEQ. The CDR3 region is CASSQDLGTEYGYTF. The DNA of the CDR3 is TGTGCCAGCAGCCAAGACCTCGGGACGGAATATGGCTACACCTTC.

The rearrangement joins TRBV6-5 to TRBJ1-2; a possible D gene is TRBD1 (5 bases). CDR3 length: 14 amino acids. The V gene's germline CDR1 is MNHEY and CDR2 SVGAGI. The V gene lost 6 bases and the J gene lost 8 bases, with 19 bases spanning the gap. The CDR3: CASSHGTVGSGYTF. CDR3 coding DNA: TGTGCCAGCAGCCACGGGACGGTCGGTTCCGGCTACACCTTC.

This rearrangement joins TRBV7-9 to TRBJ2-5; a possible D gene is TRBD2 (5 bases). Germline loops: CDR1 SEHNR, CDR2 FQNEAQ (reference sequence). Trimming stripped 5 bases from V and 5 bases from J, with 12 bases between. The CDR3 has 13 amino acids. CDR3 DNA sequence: TGTGCCAGCAGCCCCGAGAGGGCGGAGACCCAGTACTTC. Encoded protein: CASSPERAETQYF.

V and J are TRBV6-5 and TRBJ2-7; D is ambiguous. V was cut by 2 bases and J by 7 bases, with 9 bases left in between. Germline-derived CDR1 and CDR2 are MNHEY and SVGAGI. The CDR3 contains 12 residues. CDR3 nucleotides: TGTGCCAGCAGTTACACACTGGGGGAGCAGTACTTC. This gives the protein CASSYTLGEQYF.

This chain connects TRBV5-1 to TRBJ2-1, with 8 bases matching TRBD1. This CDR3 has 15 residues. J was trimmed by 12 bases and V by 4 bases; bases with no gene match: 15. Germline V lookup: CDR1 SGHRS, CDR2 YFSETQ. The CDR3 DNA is TGCGCCAGCAGCGCTGGACAGGGTGGGGTACGAGGGCAGTTCTTC. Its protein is CASSAGQGGVRGQFF.

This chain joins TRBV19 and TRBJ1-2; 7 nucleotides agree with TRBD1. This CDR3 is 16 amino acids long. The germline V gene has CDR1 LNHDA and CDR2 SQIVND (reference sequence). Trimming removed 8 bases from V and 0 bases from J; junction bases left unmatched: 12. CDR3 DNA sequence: TGTGCCAGTCGGGAAAAAGGGACAGCTACTAACTATGGCTACACCTTC. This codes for CASREKGTATNYGYTF.

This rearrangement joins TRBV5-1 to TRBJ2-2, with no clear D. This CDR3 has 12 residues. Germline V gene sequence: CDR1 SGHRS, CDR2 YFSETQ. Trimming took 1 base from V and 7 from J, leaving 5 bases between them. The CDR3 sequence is CASSLSDGELFF. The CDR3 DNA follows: TGCGCCAGCAGCTTGTCGGACGGGGAGCTGTTTTTT. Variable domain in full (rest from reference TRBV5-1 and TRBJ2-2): KAGVTQTPRYLIKTRGQQVTLSCSPISGHRSVSWYQQTPGQGLQFLFEYFSETQRNKGNFPGRFSGRQFSNSRSEMNVSTLELGDSALYLCASSLSDGELFFGEGSRLTVL.

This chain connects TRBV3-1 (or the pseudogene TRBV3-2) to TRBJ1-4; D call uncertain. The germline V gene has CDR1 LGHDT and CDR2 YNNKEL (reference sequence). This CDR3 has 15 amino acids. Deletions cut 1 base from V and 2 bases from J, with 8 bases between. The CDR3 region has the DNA TGTGCCAGCAGCCAAGTTTGGGGTACTAATGAAAAACTGTTTTTT. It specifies CASSQVWGTNEKLFF.

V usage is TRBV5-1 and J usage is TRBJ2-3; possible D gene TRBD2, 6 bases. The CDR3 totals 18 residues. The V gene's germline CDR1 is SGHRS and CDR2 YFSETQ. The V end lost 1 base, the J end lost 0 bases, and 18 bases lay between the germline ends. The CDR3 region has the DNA TGCGCCAGCAGCTTGACAAAGGGGACTTCGGCTAGCACAGATACGCAGTATTTT. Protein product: CASSLTKGTSASTDTQYF.

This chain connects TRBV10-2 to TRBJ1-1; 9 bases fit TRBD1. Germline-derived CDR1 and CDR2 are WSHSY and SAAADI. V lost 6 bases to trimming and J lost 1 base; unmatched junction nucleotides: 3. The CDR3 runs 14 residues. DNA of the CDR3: TGCGCCAGCAGACTACAGGGGGCGAACACTGAAGCTTTCTTT. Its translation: CASRLQGANTEAFF.

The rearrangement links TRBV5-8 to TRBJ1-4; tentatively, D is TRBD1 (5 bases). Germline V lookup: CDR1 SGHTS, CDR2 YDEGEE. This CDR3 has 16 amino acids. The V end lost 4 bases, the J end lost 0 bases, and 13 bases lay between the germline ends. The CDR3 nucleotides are TGTGCCAGCAGCCTAAGGTTGACAGCAACTAATGAAAAACTGTTTTTT. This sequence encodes CASSLRLTATNEKLFF.

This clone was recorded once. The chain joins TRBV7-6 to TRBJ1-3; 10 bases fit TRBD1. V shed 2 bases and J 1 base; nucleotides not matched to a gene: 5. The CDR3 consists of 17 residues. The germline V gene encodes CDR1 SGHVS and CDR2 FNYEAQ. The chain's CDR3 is CASSLSGTGASGNTIYF. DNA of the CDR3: TGTGCCAGCAGCTTAAGTGGGACAGGGGCGTCTGGAAACACCATATATTTT. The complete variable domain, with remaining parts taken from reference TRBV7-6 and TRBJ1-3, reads GAGVSQSPRYKVTKRGQDVALRCDPISGHVSLYWYRQALGQGPEFLTYFNYEAQQDKSGLPNDRFSAERPEGSISTLTIQRTEQRDSAMYRCASSLSGTGASGNTIYFGEGSWLTVV.

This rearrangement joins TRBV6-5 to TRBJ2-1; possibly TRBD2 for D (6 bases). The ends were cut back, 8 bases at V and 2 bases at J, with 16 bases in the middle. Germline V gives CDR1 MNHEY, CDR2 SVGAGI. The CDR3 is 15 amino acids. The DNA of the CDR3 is TGTGCCAGCGCGTGGGGGACTTCTACCTACAATGAGCAGTTCTTC. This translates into CASAWGTSTYNEQFF.

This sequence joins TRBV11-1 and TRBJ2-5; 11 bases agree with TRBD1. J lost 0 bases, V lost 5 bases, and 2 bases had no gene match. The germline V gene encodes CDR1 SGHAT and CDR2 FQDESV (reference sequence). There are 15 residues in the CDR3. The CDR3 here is CASSMGQGDQETQYF. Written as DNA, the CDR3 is TGTGCCAGCAGCATGGGACAGGGGGACCAAGAGACCCAGTACTTC.

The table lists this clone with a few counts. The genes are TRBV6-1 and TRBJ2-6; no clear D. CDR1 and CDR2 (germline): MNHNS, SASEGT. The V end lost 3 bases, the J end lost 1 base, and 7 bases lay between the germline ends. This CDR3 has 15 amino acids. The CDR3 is CASSERSSGANVLTF. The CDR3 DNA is TGTGCCAGCAGTGAGAGGTCTTCTGGGGCCAACGTCCTGACTTTC.

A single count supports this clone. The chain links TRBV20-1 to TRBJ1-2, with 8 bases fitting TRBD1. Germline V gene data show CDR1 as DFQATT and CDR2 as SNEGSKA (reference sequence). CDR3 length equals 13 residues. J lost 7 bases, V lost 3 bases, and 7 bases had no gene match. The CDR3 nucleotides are TGCAGTGCTAGTGTTGACAGGGGCGTTGGCTACACCTTC. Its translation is CSASVDRGVGYTF.

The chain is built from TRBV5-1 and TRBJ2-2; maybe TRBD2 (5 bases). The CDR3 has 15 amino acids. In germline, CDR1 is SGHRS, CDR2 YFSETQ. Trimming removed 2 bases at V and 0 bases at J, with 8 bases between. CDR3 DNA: TGCGCCAGCAGCTTCGGGATCGCGAACACCGGGGAGCTGTTTTTT. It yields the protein CASSFGIANTGELFF.

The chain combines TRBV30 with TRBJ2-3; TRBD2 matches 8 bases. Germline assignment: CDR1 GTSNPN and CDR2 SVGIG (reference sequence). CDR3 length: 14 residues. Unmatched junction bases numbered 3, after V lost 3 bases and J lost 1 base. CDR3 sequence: CAWSKLAGTDTQYF. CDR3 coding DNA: TGTGCCTGGAGCAAACTAGCGGGCACAGATACGCAGTATTTT.

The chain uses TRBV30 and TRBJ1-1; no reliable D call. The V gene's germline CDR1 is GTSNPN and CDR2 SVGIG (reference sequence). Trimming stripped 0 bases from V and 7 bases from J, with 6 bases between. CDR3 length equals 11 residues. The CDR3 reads CAWSVIGEAFF. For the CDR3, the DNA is TGTGCCTGGAGTGTAATTGGTGAAGCTTTCTTT.